This is a list of T cell receptor beta chains from one sample in a study of T cells in Graves' hyperthyroidism and ophthalmopathy. TCRdb itself ran the multiplex PCR reads through MiXCR, one entry per CDR3 protein. The repertoire consists of fewer than 300,000 distinct CDR3 sequences, with around 25% occurring once and the leading ten covering about 30%. Sequenced input: blood. These receptor sequences come from a man between 35 and 55 years old with Graves' hyperthyroidism that later progressed to Graves' ophthalmopathy. Each CDR3 is given with its conserved first and last residue. Fields, in order: D gene, V gene, J gene, clone size, CDR3 DNA, CDR3 protein. The D gene is left open where the match is weak. The size entry is marked missing in some rows and otherwise reads once, few, many or a size class.

-	TRBV28	TRBJ2-7	many	TGTGCCAGCAGGTCTCACCCGCTAGGGGAGCAGTACTTC	CASRSHPLGEQYF
-	TRBV27	TRBJ1-1	many	TGTGCCAGCAGTGCAACAGGGACTGAAGCTTTCTTT	CASSATGTEAFF
-	TRBV15	TRBJ1-2	many	TGTGCCACCAGCAGGACCACCGGAGGCCCCCGGGGCTACACCTTC	CATSRTTGGPRGYTF
TRBD1	TRBV12-3/TRBV12-4	TRBJ1-5	many	TGTGCCAGCAGTCGGACCGGGACAGAATACCAGCCCCAGCATTTT	CASSRTGTEYQPQHF
-	TRBV29-1	TRBJ1-1	many	TGCAGCGTTGATATGGGGGGAACGGACACTGAAGCTTTCTTT	CSVDMGGTDTEAFF
-	TRBV2	TRBJ1-2	-	TGTGCCAGCAGTGAAGAAGGAAATGGCTACACCTTC	CASSEEGNGYTF
TRBD1	TRBV28	TRBJ1-1	few	TGTGCCAGCAGGACAGGGGGTGTATCCACTGAAGCTTTCTTT	CASRTGGVSTEAFF
TRBD1	TRBV12-3/TRBV12-4	TRBJ2-7	-	TGTGCCAGCAGCCCTCGGGGCTTACAGGGGGAATACGAGCAGTACTTC	CASSPRGLQGEYEQYF
-	TRBV20-1	TRBJ2-7	many	TGCAGTGCTAAGGACAGCTACGAGCAGTACTTC	CSAKDSYEQYF
TRBD1	TRBV11-2	TRBJ2-7	-	TGTGCCAGCAGCCCTCGGACAGGCCACAGCTCCTACGAGCAGTACTTC	CASSPRTGHSSYEQYF
-	TRBV5-1	TRBJ2-7	many	TGCGCCAGCAGTCCTGCCCTAACCTACGAGCAGTACTTC	CASSPALTYEQYF
TRBD1	TRBV6-5	TRBJ1-1	many	TGTGCCAGCAGTCCACCCCGACAGGGGAGGACTGAAGCTTTCTTT	CASSPPRQGRTEAFF
TRBD1	TRBV10-3	TRBJ2-7	many	TGTGCCATCAGTTCCGGACAGGGCTGGCAGTACTTC	CAISSGQGWQYF
TRBD2	TRBV11-2	TRBJ2-7	many	TGTGCCAGCAGCTTAGGTCCGGGACTAGTGGGTTACGAGCAGTACTTC	CASSLGPGLVGYEQYF
TRBD2	TRBV29-1	TRBJ2-5	many	TGCAGCGTTGAAGGGACTAGCCACTTTGAAGAGACCCAGTACTTC	CSVEGTSHFEETQYF
-	TRBV18	TRBJ1-5	-	TGTGCCAGCTCATCGGGGTACCGACAGCCCCCGCATTTT	CASSSGYRQPPHF
TRBD1	TRBV28	TRBJ2-5	few	TGTGCCTTGTCGGGGGGGACAGGGGGCTTCCAGTACTTC	CALSGGTGGFQYF
-	TRBV7-2	TRBJ2-5	few	TGTGCCAGCAGCTTCACCCCCGGTGGCAGCGAGACCCAGTACTTC	CASSFTPGGSETQYF
-	TRBV19	TRBJ1-5	many	TGTGCCAGTAGTATAACGTCAGCACTATATAGCAATCAGCCCCAGCATTTT	CASSITSALYSNQPQHF
-	TRBV27	TRBJ1-5	few	TGTGCCAGCAGTATTCGGGACAGCAATCAGCCCCAGCATTTT	CASSIRDSNQPQHF
TRBD2	TRBV9	TRBJ2-2	many	TGTGCCAGCAGCGTAGAATCAGCGGGAGGCGGGGAGCTGTTTTTT	CASSVESAGGGELFF
-	TRBV24-1	TRBJ2-5	-	TGTGCCACCAGTGGAGATATCGAGACCCAGTACTTC	CATSGDIETQYF
TRBD2	TRBV27	TRBJ2-7	many	TGTGCCAGCAGTACCAAAGCGGGACCAACCTACGAGCAGTACTTC	CASSTKAGPTYEQYF
TRBD1	TRBV29-1	TRBJ1-2	many	TGCAGCGCCAAACTGACAGGGGGCTATGGCTACACCTTC	CSAKLTGGYGYTF
-	TRBV27	TRBJ2-4	-	TGTGCCAGCAGCACCAGAACGGCAGGGGGGAACTTAGCCAAAAACATTCAGTACTTC	CASSTRTAGGNLAKNIQYF
-	TRBV12-3/TRBV12-4	TRBJ2-7	many	TGTGCCAGCAGTTTACAACAGGCCTACGAGCAGTACTTC	CASSLQQAYEQYF
TRBD1	TRBV2	TRBJ1-5	many	TGTGCCAGCACCAGACAGGGGGCCAGTCAGCCCCAGCATTTT	CASTRQGASQPQHF
-	TRBV7-8	TRBJ2-7	many	TGTGCCAGCAGCTTAGAGCTCGGCCCCTACGAGCAGTACTTC	CASSLELGPYEQYF
-	TRBV10-3	TRBJ2-5	-	TGTGCCATCAGTGAGTCGAAGCGAGAAGAGACCCAGTACTTC	CAISESKREETQYF
-	TRBV20-1	TRBJ2-7	many	TGCAGTGCTAGAGTGAGACTATACTCCTACGAGCAGTACTTC	CSARVRLYSYEQYF
-	TRBV6-1	TRBJ2-5	many	TGTGCCAGCAGGCACAGCGGAGGGGGCTGGGAGACCCAGTACTTC	CASRHSGGGWETQYF
-	TRBV29-1	TRBJ1-1	many	TGCAGCGTTGATCGAATTGAGGTGAAAGCTTTCTTT	CSVDRIEVKAFF
-	TRBV11-2	TRBJ1-1	many	TGTGCCAGCAGCTCCCGAGGGGGGCAGACTGAAGCTTTCTTT	CASSSRGGQTEAFF
TRBD2	TRBV11-2	TRBJ2-5	many	TGTGCCAGCAGCTTTTGGACTAGCGGGAGCAAGGGGAAGACCCAGTACTTC	CASSFWTSGSKGKTQYF
TRBD2	TRBV11-2	TRBJ2-5	-	TGTGCCAGCAGCCGGGGGGGACTAGTGTTGGAGACCCAGTACTTC	CASSRGGLVLETQYF
-	TRBV28	TRBJ2-2	many	TGTGCCAGCAGTTTCAGGGAAGACACCGGGGAGCTGTTTTTT	CASSFREDTGELFF
-	TRBV2	TRBJ1-2	-	TGTGCCAGCAGCCGTGGGGGGAGTATGCCTGGCTACACCTTC	CASSRGGSMPGYTF
-	TRBV5-8	TRBJ1-1	many	TGTGCCAGCAGTCCGATTGATAGGAGTGAAGCTTTCTTT	CASSPIDRSEAFF
-	TRBV6-2/TRBV6-3	TRBJ2-2	many	TGTGCCAGCAGAGCTCAGCTCGCAGCCGGGGAGCTGTTTTTT	CASRAQLAAGELFF
-	TRBV28	TRBJ2-7	many	TGTGCCAGCAGGGGGGACATACGATACGAGCAGTACTTC	CASRGDIRYEQYF
-	TRBV9	TRBJ1-3	many	TGTGCCAGCAGCCTAGGGGAATCCGGAAACACCATATATTTT	CASSLGESGNTIYF
-	TRBV7-2	TRBJ2-5	few	TGTGCCAGCAGCTCGGGGGCGAGGGAGACCCAGTACTTC	CASSSGARETQYF
-	TRBV10-3	TRBJ2-5	many	TGTGCCATCAGTGAGTGGTTGGAGACCCAGTACTTC	CAISEWLETQYF
-	TRBV6-5	TRBJ1-1	-	TGTGCCAGCAGTTATGGGGCGGGCGAAACTGAAGCTTTCTTT	CASSYGAGETEAFF
TRBD2	TRBV29-1	TRBJ2-7	-	TGCAGCGTTGTCTGGGGTCTAGCGGGAGACGAGCAGTACTTC	CSVVWGLAGDEQYF
-	TRBV6-5	TRBJ1-3	many	TGTGCCAGCAGTTACTCGGGCTTGGGGACCATATATTTT	CASSYSGLGTIYF
TRBD1	TRBV12-3/TRBV12-4	TRBJ2-7	-	TGTGCCAGCAGTCTGAGACAGGGACACGAGCAGTACTTC	CASSLRQGHEQYF
-	TRBV24-1	TRBJ1-2	many	TGTGCCACCAGTGACCCGACAGGCGGGACGCGGGGCTACACCTTC	CATSDPTGGTRGYTF
TRBD1	TRBV4-1	TRBJ2-5	many	TGCGCCAGCGCCGGGACAGGGGACATGACCCAGTACTTC	CASAGTGDMTQYF
-	TRBV12-3/TRBV12-4	TRBJ1-5	-	TGTGCCAGCAGGGGTTTTGGCAATCAGCCCCAGCATTTT	CASRGFGNQPQHF
TRBD1	TRBV29-1	TRBJ2-5	many	TGCCCTTATCATGCTCGGACAGGGGGGGAGACCCAGTACTTC	CPYHARTGGETQYF
-	TRBV6-1	TRBJ2-5	many	TGTGCCAGCAGCGTTCTTCAGGGTGGCGGCCAAGAGACCCAGTACTTC	CASSVLQGGGQETQYF
TRBD1	TRBV2	TRBJ1-1	many	TGTGCCAGCAGACGGACAGGGAACGTCGGCACTGAAGCTTTCTTT	CASRRTGNVGTEAFF
TRBD2	TRBV30	TRBJ2-2	many	TGTGCCTGGAGTTCCGAAGGCAAGGGGAGGGTCGGGGAGCTGTTTTTT	CAWSSEGKGRVGELFF